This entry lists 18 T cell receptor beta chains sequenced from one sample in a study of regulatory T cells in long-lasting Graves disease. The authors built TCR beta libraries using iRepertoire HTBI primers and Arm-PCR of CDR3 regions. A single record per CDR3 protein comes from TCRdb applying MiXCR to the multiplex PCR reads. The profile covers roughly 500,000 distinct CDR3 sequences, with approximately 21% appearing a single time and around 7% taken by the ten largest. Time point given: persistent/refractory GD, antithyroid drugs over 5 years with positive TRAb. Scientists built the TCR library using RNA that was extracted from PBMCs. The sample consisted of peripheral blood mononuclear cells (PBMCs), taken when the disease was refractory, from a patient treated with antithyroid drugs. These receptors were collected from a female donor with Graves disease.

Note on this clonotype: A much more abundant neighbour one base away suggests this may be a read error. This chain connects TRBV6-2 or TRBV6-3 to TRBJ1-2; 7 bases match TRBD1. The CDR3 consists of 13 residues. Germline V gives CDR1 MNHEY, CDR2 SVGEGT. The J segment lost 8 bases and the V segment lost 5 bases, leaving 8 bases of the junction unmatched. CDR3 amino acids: CASSTGTAGGYTF. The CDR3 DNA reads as TGTGCCAGCAGTACCGGGACAGCTGGGGGCTACACCTTC.

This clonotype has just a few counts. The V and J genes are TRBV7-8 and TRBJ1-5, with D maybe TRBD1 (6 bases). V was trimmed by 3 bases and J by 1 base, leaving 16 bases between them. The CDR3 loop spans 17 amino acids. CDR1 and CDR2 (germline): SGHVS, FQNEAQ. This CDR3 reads CASSFGIQGGSNQPQHF. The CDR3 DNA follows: TGTGCCAGCAGCTTCGGAATACAGGGAGGGAGCAATCAGCCCCAGCATTTT. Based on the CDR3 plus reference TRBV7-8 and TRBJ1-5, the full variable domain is GAGVSQSPRYKVAKRGQDVALRCDPISGHVSLFWYQQALGQGPEFLTYFQNEAQLDKSGLPSDRFFAERPEGSVSTLKIQRTQQEDSAVYLCASSFGIQGGSNQPQHFGDGTRLSIL.

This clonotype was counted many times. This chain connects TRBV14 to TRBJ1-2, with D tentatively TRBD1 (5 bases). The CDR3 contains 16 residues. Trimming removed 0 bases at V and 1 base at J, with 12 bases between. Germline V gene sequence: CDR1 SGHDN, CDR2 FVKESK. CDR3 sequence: CASSQDGATHNYGYTF. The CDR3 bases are TGTGCCAGCAGCCAAGATGGGGCGACACATAACTATGGCTACACCTTC.

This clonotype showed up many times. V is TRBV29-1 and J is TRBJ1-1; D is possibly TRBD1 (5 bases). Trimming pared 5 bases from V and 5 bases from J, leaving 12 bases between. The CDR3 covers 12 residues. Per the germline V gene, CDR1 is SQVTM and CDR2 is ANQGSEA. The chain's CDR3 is CSVRDRGTEAFF. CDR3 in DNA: TGCAGCGTTCGGGACCGCGGGACTGAAGCTTTCTTT.

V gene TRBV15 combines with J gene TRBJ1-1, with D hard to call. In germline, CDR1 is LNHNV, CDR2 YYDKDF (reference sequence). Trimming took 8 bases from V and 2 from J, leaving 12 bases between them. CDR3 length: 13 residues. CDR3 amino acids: CATSDMVNTEAFF. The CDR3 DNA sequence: TGTGCCACCTCCGACATGGTAAACACTGAAGCTTTCTTT. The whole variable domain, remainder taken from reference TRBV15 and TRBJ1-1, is DAMVIQNPRYQVTQFGKPVTLSCSQTLNHNVMYWYQQKSSQAPKLLFHYYDKDFNNEADTPDNFQSRRPNTSFCFLDIRSPGLGDTAMYLCATSDMVNTEAFFGQGTRLTVV.

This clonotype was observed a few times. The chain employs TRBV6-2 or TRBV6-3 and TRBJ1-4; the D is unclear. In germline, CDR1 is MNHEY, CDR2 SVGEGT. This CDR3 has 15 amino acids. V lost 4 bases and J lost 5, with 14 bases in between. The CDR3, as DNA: TGTGCCAGCAGTTCGACCGGACTCGGGAATGAAAAACTGTTTTTT. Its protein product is CASSSTGLGNEKLFF.

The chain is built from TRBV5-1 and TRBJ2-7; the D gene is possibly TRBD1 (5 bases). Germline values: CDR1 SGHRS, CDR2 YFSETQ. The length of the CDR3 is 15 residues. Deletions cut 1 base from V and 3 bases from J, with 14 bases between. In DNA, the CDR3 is TGCGCCAGCAGCTTGACAGGCGAGGTAATCTACGAGCAGTACTTC. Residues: CASSLTGEVIYEQYF.

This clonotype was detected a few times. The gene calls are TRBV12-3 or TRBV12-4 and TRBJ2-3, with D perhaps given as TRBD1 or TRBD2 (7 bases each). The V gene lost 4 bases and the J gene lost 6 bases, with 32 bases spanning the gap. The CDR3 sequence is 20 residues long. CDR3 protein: CASSSQLGAGVSGGGDTQYF. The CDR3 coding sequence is TGTGCCAGCAGTTCCCAACTAGGTGCGGGCGTGTCAGGGGGGGGGGATACGCAGTATTTT.

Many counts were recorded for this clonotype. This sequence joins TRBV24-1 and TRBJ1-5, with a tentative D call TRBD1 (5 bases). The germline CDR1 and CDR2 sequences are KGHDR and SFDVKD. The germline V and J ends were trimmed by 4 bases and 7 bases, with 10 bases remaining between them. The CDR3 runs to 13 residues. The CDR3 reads CATSDGGGQPQHF. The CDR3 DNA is TGTGCCACCAGTGACGGGGGAGGACAGCCCCAGCATTTT.

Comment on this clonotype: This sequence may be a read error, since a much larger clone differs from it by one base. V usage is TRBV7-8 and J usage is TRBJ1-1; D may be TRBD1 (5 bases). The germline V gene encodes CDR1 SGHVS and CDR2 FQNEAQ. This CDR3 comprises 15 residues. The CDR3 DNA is TGTGCCAGCGGCTTAGAGTGGACAAGTGGCACTGAAGCTTTCTTT. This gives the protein CASGLEWTSGTEAFF.

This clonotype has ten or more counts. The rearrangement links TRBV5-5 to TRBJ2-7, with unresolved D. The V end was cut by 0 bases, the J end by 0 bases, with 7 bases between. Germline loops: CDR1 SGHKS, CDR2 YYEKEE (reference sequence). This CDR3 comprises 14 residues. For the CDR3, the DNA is TGTGCCAGCAGCTTGGATATAAACTCCTACGAGCAGTACTTC. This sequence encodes CASSLDINSYEQYF.

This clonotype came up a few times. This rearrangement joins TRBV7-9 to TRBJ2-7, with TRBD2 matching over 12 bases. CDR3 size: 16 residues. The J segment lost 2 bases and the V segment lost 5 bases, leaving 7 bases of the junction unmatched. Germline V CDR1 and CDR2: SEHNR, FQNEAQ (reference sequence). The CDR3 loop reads CASSPTSGRIPYEQYF. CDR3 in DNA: TGTGCCAGCAGCCCGACTAGCGGGAGAATCCCCTACGAGCAGTACTTC.

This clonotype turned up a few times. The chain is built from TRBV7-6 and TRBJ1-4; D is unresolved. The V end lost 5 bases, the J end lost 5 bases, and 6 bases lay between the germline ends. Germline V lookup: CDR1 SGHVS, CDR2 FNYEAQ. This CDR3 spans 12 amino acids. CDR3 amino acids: CASSLWNEKLFF. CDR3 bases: TGTGCCAGCAGCCTGTGGAATGAAAAACTGTTTTTT.

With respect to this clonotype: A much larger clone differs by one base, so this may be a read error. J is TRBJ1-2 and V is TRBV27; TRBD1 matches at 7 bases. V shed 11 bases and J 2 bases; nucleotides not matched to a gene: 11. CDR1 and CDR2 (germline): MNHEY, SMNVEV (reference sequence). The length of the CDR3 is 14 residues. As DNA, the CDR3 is TGTGCCGGCTCCCGGGACAGCGGGAACTATGGCTACACCTTC. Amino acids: CAGSRDSGNYGYTF.

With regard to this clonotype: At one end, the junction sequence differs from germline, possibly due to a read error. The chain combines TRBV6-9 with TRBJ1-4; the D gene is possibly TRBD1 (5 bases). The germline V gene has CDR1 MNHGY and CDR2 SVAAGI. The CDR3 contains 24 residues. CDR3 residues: CAGSLLSISKPGPRVSSANEKLFF. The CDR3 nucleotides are TGTGCCGGCAGTTTACTGAGTATATCGAAACCGGGCCCCAGGGTCTCGTCGGCTAATGAAAAACTGTTTTTT.

CDR3 nucleotides: TGCGCCAGCAGCCAAGAGATAGGAGGGCTTGGGGAGCAGTACTTC. The encoded protein is CASSQEIGGLGEQYF. The chain uses TRBV5-1 and TRBJ2-7; a possible D gene is TRBD2 (6 bases). Trimming left V 4 bases short and J 7 bases short, with 21 bases between. This CDR3 is 15 amino acids long. CDR1 and CDR2 (germline): SGHRS, YFSETQ. Full variable domain (rest looked up from reference TRBV5-1 and TRBJ2-7): KAGVTQTPRYLIKTRGQQVTLSCSPISGHRSVSWYQQTPGQGLQFLFEYFSETQRNKGNFPGRFSGRQFSNSRSEMNVSTLELGDSALYLCASSQEIGGLGEQYFGPGTRLTVT.

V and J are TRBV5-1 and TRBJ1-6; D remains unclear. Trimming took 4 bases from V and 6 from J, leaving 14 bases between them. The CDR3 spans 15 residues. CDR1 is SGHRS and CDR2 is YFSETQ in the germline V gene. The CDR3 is CASSEAPNSNSPLHF. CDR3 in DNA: TGCGCCAGCAGCGAGGCTCCCAACTCTAATTCACCCCTCCACTTT.

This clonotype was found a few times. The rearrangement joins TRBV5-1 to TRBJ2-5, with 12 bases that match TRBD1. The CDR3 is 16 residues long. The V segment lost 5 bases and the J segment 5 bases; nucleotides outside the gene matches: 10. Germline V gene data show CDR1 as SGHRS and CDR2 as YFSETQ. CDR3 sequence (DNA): TGCGCCAGCAGTCATCCGGGACAGGGGGCTGGGGAGACCCAGTACTTC. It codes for CASSHPGQGAGETQYF. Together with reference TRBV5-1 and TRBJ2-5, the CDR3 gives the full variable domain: KAGVTQTPRYLIKTRGQQVTLSCSPISGHRSVSWYQQTPGQGLQFLFEYFSETQRNKGNFPGRFSGRQFSNSRSEMNVSTLELGDSALYLCASSHPGQGAGETQYFGPGTRLLVL.